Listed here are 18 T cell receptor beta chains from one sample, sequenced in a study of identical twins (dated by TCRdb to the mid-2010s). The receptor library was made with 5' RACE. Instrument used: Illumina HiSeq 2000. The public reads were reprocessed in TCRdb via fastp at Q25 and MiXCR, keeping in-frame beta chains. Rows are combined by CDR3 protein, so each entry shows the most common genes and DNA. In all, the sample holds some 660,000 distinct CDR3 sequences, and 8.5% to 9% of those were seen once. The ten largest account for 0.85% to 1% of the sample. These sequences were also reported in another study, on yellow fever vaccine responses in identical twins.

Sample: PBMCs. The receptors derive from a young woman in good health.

The CDR3 protein is CASSQVVRSNTGELFF. The DNA of the CDR3 is TGTGCCAGCAGCCAAGTGGTCAGGTCGAACACCGGGGAGCTGTTTTTT. This chain connects TRBV4-2 to TRBJ2-2; D ambiguous. V dropped 1 base and J dropped 0 bases, with 9 bases sitting between them. Per germline, CDR1 LGHNA and CDR2 YNFKEQ. The CDR3 runs 16 residues.

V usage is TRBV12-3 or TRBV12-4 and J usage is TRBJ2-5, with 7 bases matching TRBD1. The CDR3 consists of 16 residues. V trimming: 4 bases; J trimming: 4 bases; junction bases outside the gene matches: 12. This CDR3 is CASSSGPGQRPETQYF. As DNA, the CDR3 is TGTGCCAGCAGTTCCGGACCGGGACAGAGACCAGAGACCCAGTACTTC.

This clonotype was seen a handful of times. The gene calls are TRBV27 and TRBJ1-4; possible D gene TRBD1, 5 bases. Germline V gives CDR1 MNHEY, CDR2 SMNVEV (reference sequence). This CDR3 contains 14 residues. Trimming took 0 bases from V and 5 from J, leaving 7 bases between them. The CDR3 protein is CASSLSGENEKLFF. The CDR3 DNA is TGTGCCAGCAGTTTATCAGGGGAAAATGAAAAACTGTTTTTT.

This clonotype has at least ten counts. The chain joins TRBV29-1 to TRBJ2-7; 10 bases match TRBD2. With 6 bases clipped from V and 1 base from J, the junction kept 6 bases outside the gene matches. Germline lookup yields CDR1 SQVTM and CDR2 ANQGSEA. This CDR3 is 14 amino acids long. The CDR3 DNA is TGCAGCGTCGGCGAGCGGGAGGGTTCCTACGAGCAGTACTTC. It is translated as CSVGEREGSYEQYF.

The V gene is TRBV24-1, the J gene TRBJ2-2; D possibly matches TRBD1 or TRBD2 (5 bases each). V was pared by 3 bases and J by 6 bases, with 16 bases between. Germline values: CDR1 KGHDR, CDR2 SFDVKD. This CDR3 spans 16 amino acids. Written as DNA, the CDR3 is TGTGCCACCAGTGATACCGGGGCGCAATCCCCCGGGGAGCTGTTTTTT. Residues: CATSDTGAQSPGELFF.

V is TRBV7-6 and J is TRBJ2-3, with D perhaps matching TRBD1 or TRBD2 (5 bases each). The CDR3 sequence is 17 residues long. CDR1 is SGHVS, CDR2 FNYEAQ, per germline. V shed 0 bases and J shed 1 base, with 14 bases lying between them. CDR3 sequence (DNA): TGTGCCAGCAGCTTAGCTGGAAAGGGGCGGGGCACAGATACGCAGTATTTT. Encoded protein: CASSLAGKGRGTDTQYF.

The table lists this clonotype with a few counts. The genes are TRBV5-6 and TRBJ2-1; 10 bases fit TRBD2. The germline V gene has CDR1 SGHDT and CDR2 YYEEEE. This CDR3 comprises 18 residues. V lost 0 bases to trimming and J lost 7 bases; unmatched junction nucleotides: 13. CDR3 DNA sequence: TGTGCCAGCAGCTTGGGTCTAGCGGGAGATCGGGCCCGTAATGAGCAGTTCTTC. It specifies CASSLGLAGDRARNEQFF.

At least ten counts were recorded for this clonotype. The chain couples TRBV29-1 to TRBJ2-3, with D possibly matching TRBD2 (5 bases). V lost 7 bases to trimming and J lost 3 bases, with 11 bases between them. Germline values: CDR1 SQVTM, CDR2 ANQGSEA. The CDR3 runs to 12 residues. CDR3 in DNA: TGCAGCGCGAGTACTAGTACAGATACGCAGTATTTT. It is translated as CSASTSTDTQYF.

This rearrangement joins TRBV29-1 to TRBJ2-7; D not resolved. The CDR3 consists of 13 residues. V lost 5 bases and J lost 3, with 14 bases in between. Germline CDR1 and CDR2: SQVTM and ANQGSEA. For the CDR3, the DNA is TGCAGCGTTCTTTCTACGGACCTCTACGAGCAGTACTTC. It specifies CSVLSTDLYEQYF.

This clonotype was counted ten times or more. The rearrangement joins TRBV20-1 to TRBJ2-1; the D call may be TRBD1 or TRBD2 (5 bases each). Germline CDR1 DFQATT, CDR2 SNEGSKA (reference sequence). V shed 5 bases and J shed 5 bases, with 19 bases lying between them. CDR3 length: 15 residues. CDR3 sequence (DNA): TGCAGTGCTCAGGGAGAGTGGGGCCCTAACAATGAGCAGTTCTTC. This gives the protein CSAQGEWGPNNEQFF.

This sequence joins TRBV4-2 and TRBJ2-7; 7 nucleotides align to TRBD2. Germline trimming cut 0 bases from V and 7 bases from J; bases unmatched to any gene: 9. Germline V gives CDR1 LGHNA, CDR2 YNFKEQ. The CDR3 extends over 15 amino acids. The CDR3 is CASSQDASGSVEQYF. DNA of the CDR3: TGTGCCAGCAGCCAAGATGCTAGCGGAAGTGTGGAGCAGTACTTC.

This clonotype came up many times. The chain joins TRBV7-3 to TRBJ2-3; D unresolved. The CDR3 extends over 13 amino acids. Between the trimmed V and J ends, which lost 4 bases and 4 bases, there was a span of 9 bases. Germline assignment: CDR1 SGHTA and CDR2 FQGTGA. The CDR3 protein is CASSSGRSDTQYF. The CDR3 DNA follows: TGTGCCAGCAGCTCCGGACGGTCAGATACGCAGTATTTT.

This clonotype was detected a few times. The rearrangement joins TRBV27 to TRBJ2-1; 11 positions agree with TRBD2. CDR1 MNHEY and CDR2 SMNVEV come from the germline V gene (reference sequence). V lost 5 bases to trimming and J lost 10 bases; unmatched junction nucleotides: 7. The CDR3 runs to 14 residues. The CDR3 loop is CASSPLAGAGEQFF. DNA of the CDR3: TGTGCCAGCAGTCCACTAGCGGGAGCGGGAGAGCAGTTCTTC.

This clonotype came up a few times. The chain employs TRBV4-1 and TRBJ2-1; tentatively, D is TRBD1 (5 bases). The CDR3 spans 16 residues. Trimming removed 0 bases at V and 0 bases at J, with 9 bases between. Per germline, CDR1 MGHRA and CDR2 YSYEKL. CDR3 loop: CASSQEETASYNEQFF. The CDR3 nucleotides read TGCGCCAGCAGCCAAGAGGAGACAGCCTCCTACAATGAGCAGTTCTTC.

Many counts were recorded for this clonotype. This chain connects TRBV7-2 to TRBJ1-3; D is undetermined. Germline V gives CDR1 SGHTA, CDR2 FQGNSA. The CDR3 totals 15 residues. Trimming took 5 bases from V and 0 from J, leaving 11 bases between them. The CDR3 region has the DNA TGTGCCAGCAGCCGCGTATCTTCCTCTGGAAACACCATATATTTT. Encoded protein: CASSRVSSSGNTIYF.

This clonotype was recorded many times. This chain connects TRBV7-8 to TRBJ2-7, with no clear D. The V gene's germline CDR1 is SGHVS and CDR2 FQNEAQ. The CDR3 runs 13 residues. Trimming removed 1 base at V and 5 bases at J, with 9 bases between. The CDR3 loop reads CASSLGIGNEQYF. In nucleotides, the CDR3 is TGTGCCAGCAGCTTAGGTATTGGGAACGAGCAGTACTTC. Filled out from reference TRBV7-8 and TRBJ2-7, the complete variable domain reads GAGVSQSPRYKVAKRGQDVALRCDPISGHVSLFWYQQALGQGPEFLTYFQNEAQLDKSGLPSDRFFAERPEGSVSTLKIQRTQQEDSAVYLCASSLGIGNEQYFGPGTRLTVT.

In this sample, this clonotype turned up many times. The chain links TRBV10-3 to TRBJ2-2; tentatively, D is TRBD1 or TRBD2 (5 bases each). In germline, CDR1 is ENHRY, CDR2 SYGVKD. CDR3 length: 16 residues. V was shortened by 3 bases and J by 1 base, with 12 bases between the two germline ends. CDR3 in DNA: TGTGCCATCAGTGAAAGCGGACATAAGAACACCGGGGAGCTGTTTTTT. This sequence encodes CAISESGHKNTGELFF.

As DNA, the CDR3 is TGCAGCGTTGACGGACGGAGCTCCTACAATGAGCAGTTCTTC. Its translation: CSVDGRSSYNEQFF. The V and J genes are TRBV29-1 and TRBJ2-1, with D uncertain. In germline, CDR1 is SQVTM, CDR2 ANQGSEA. This CDR3 region has 14 residues. V was cut by 3 bases and J by 0 bases, with 9 bases left in between.